This T cell receptor (beta chain) was captured in a study of blood T cell repertoires in COVID-19. Assay used: immunoSEQ multiplex PCR; TCRdb lists only in-frame clones, some missing. The table records about 100,000 clones, 91% of them present only once. Material for sequencing was peripheral blood. The receptor's source is a man aged 45-60 years with acute or convalescent COVID-19.

CDR3: CASSPAGTTYEQYF. The CDR3 bases are TGTGCCAGCAGCCCGGCCGGGACTACCTACGAGCAGTACTTC. The chain couples TRBV7-9 to TRBJ2-7, with 7 positions matching TRBD2. The trim removed 5 bases at V and 2 bases at J, leaving 6 bases unmatched. The CDR3 spans 14 residues. Germline assignment: CDR1 SEHNR and CDR2 FQNEAQ (reference sequence).